Each of the 7 T cell receptor beta chains below was sequenced from the same sample in a study of CD8+CD57+ T cells in acquired aplastic anemia. Profiles of TCR beta VDJ and CDR3 were generated from a genomic DNA template. MiXCR, applied by TCRdb to the reads, yields one record per CDR3 protein. Of some 170,000 distinct CDR3 sequences in the sample, 45% to 55% were seen once. Patients chosen for sequencing had shown CD8+CD57+ cell expansion by flow cytometry. The sample was sorted CD4+, CD8+, or CD8+CD57+ T cells (not recorded which) from PBMCs. The receptor source for this set is a human donor with aplastic anemia.

This clonotype was detected a few times. The V and J genes are TRBV29-1 and TRBJ1-1; a weak D match, TRBD1 (5 bases). The CDR3 loop spans 12 amino acids. From germline, CDR1 is SQVTM and CDR2 ANQGSEA. The V end was cut by 2 bases, the J end by 4 bases, with 8 bases between. DNA of the CDR3: TGCAGCGTTGAACTGGGGGGCACTGAAGCTTTCTTT. It is translated as CSVELGGTEAFF.

The rearrangement links TRBV11-1 to TRBJ2-7; 7 positions agree with TRBD2. The CDR3 sequence is 16 residues long. Per the germline V gene, CDR1 is SGHAT and CDR2 is FQDESV (reference sequence). The V segment lost 0 bases and the J segment 1 base; nucleotides outside the gene matches: 6. CDR3 amino acids: CASSLALWEGSYEQYF. The CDR3 bases are TGTGCCAGCAGCTTAGCGCTCTGGGAGGGATCCTACGAGCAGTACTTC.

About this clonotype: A read error may be the cause here, since a much bigger clone is one base away. The V and J genes are TRBV12-3 or TRBV12-4 and TRBJ1-1; 8 bases are a match to TRBD1. The CDR3 length is 14 residues. Unmatched junction bases numbered 7, after V lost 6 bases and J lost 4 bases. The CDR3 DNA is TGTGCCAGCAGGGGGACAGGTAGGAGCACTGAAGCTTTCTTT. It encodes CASRGTGRSTEAFF.

This clonotype was detected many times. V is TRBV10-3 and J is TRBJ2-7, with 9 bases fitting TRBD2. With V trimmed by 7 bases and J by 6 bases, 10 bases remained unmatched. CDR3 length: 14 amino acids. CDR1 and CDR2 from the germline V gene are ENHRY and SYGVKD. CDR3 amino acids: CAITVLAGTGEQYF. The DNA for the CDR3 is TGTGCCATCACCGTTCTAGCGGGGACGGGCGAGCAGTACTTC.

Many counts were recorded for this clonotype. CDR3 protein: CASSLAGATEAFF. DNA of the CDR3: TGCGCCAGCAGCTTGGCCGGGGCCACTGAAGCTTTCTTT. The chain joins TRBV5-1 to TRBJ1-1; weak D call: TRBD1 (5 bases). The V and J ends lost 0 bases and 4 bases respectively, with 7 bases between them. The CDR3 is 13 residues long. Germline values: CDR1 SGHRS, CDR2 YFSETQ.

A few counts support this clonotype. The chain links TRBV20-1 to TRBJ2-7, with TRBD1 identical over 8 bases. CDR1 DFQATT and CDR2 SNEGSKA come from the germline V gene (reference sequence). V lost 0 bases to trimming and J lost 5 bases; unmatched junction nucleotides: 6. The CDR3 is made up of 14 amino acids. DNA for the CDR3: TGCAGTGCTAGAGATTCCGGACAGGGAAACGAGCAGTACTTC. As protein: CSARDSGQGNEQYF.

This clonotype showed up many times. J is TRBJ1-5 and V is TRBV12-3 or TRBV12-4; D uncertain. The V and J ends lost 6 bases and 0 bases respectively, with 18 bases between them. This CDR3 has 17 amino acids. The CDR3 loop reads CASSPTTWGYSNQPQHF. The CDR3 DNA follows: TGTGCCAGCAGCCCTACCACATGGGGTTATAGCAATCAGCCCCAGCATTTT.